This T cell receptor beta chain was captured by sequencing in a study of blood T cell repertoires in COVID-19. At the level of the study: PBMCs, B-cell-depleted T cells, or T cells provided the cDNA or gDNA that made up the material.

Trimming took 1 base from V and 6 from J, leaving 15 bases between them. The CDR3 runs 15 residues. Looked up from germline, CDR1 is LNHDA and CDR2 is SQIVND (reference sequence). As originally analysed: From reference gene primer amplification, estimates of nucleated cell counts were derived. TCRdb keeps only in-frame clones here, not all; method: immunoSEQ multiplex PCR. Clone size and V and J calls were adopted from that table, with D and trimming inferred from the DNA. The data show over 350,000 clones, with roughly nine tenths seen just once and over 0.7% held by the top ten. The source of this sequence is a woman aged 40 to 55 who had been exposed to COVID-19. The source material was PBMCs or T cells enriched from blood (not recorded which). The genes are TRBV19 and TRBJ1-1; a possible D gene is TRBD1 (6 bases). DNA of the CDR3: TGTGCCAGTAGTATAGTGGACAGTCGTACGGCTGAAGCTTTCTTT. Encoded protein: CASSIVDSRTAEAFF.